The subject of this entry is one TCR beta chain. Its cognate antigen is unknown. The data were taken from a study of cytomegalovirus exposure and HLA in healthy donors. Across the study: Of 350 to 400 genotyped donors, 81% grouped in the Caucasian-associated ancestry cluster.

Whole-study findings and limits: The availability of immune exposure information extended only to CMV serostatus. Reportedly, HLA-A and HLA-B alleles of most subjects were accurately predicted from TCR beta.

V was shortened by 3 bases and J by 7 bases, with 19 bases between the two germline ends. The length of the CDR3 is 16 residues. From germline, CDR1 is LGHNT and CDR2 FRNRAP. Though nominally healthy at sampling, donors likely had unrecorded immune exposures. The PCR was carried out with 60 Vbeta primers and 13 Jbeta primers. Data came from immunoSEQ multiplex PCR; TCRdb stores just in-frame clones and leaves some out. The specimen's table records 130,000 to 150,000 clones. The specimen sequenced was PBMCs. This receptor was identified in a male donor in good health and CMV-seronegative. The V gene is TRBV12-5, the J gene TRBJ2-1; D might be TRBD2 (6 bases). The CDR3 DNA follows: TGTGCTAGTGGTTTTATAGCGGTGGGAATGCGGAATGAGCAGTTCTTC. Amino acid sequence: CASGFIAVGMRNEQFF.